This T cell receptor (beta chain) was sequenced in a study of CD4 T cells in relation to SARS-CoV-2 and coronaviruses. Study results and caveats: No donor gave both pre-pandemic and post-infection samples.

V was shortened by 5 bases and J by 7 bases, with 17 bases between the two germline ends. CDR1 and CDR2 from the germline V gene are SGHVS and FNYEAQ. This CDR3 contains 14 residues. Profiling relied on immunoSEQ multiplex PCR, and the TCRdb table lists in-frame clones only, not all of them. In the table there are 30,000 to 45,000 clones, over 75% of which are singletons. On this clone: The antigen is not known.

The chain carries TRBV7-6 and TRBJ1-2, with D tentatively TRBD1 (5 bases). The sequence was obtained from an adult with COVID-19. Material for sequencing was memory CD4+ T cells from PBMCs. CDR3 nucleotide sequence: TGTGCCAGCAGCGCTCAGCCGGGGGGAGGTGGCTACACCTTC. Residues: CASSAQPGGGGYTF.